Described below is a single TCR beta chain sequence and its context. Each fraction contributed one roughly 500,000-cell aliquot for sequencing. The data originate from a study of coeliac disease. CDR3 length equals 14 residues. Germline trimming cut 5 bases from V and 6 bases from J; bases unmatched to any gene: 4. Germline assignment: CDR1 MNHNY and CDR2 SVGAGI (reference sequence). The table came from immunoSEQ multiplex PCR; TCRdb's copy has only in-frame clones and leaves some out. The sample includes about 4,300 clones, about three fifths of them seen just once. Specimen: intraepithelial lymphocytes from the gut. This rearrangement joins TRBV6-6 to TRBJ2-2; 9 bases fit TRBD2. This sequence was found in a human donor with active celiac disease. CDR3 DNA sequence: TGTGCCAGCAGTCGACTAGCGGTGGCCGGGGAGCTGTTTTTT. Its protein product is CASSRLAVAGELFF.